The rows below give T cell receptor beta chains drawn from one sample of a study of T cell responses to AZD1222 COVID-19 vaccine. The repertoire was sequenced with immunoSEQ multiplex PCR; TCRdb's copy has only in-frame clones and lacks some. The data hold about 200,000 clones, with roughly 92% observed a single time. Sequenced here: peripheral blood, sampled on day 0 of AZD1222 vaccination. The origin of the receptors is an adult in good health. CDR3s include the opening cysteine and the closing phenylalanine or tryptophan. The D gene is left open where the match is weak. Size tells how often a clone was seen (once, few, many) or the class of an expanded clone, and some rows leave it out.

TRBV7-9	NA	NA	TRBJ2-7	TGTGCCAGCAGCCAAGGGACTCCTCAATATTACGAGCAGTACTTC	CASSQGTPQYYEQYF
TRBV19	TRBD2	once	TRBJ2-7	TGTGCCAGTAAGGGACTAGCGAAAAACGAGCAGTACTTC	CASKGLAKNEQYF
TRBV6-5	NA	NA	TRBJ1-1	TGTGCCAGCTGGGAACGGGAGAGGAACACTGAAGCTTTCTTT	CASWERERNTEAFF
TRBV7-2	NA	NA	TRBJ2-5	TGTGCCAGCAGCTTAGCGTTTGGCCAAGAGACCCAGTACTTC	CASSLAFGQETQYF
TRBV4-2	NA	NA	TRBJ2-1	TGTGCCAGCAGCCAAGTCTCATACAATGAGCAGTTCTTC	CASSQVSYNEQFF
TRBV3-1/TRBV3-2	NA	once	TRBJ1-5	TGTGCCAGCAGCCAAGCCAGGAATCAGCCCCAGCATTTT	CASSQARNQPQHF
TRBV7-3	TRBD1	NA	TRBJ1-3	TGTGCCAGCAGCATACAGGGGGCGCGGAACACCATATATTTT	CASSIQGARNTIYF
TRBV5-6	NA	NA	TRBJ1-5	TGTGCCAGCAGCTCTGCGAGCGGGAGCAATCAGCCCCAGCATTTT	CASSSASGSNQPQHF
TRBV5-6	NA	NA	TRBJ2-7	TGTGCCAGCAGCCAGGCCCCCACCGGAAGTTACGAGCAGTACTTC	CASSQAPTGSYEQYF
TRBV28	TRBD1	NA	TRBJ1-5	TGTGCCAGCGCGGACAGGGAGAGGTCGCCCCAGCATTTT	CASADRERSPQHF
TRBV7-2	NA	NA	TRBJ1-1	TGTGCCAGCAGCGCCACACAAATGAACACTGAAGCTTTCTTT	CASSATQMNTEAFF
TRBV18	NA	NA	TRBJ2-7	TGTGCCAGCTCACTAACCCCCGGCGAGCAGTACTTC	CASSLTPGEQYF
TRBV6-2/TRBV6-3	NA	NA	TRBJ2-5	TGTGCCAGCAGTTACGCCCGGGAGACCCAGTACTTC	CASSYARETQYF
TRBV7-2	TRBD2	NA	TRBJ2-5	TGTGCCAGCAGCATCCCCTCCGGGGGGGGAGGTGAGACCCAGTACTTC	CASSIPSGGGGETQYF
TRBV6-5	NA	NA	TRBJ2-7	TGTGCCAGCATCCGGAGCTACGAGCAGTACTTC	CASIRSYEQYF
TRBV6-1	TRBD1	NA	TRBJ2-2	TGTGCCAGCAGCCGGACAGGCGACTATACCGGGGAGCTGTTTTTT	CASSRTGDYTGELFF
TRBV6-5	NA	NA	TRBJ1-1	TGTGCCAGCAGGCCTCAGGGAGGGAACACTGAAGCTTTCTTT	CASRPQGGNTEAFF
TRBV5-1	TRBD1	NA	TRBJ2-7	TGCGCCAGCAGCTACCAGGGACAGAGCGACGAGCAGTACTTC	CASSYQGQSDEQYF
TRBV28	NA	NA	TRBJ1-2	TGTGCCAGCAGTACCAAGAAGGGGGGAGACTATGGCTACACCTTC	CASSTKKGGDYGYTF
TRBV27	NA	once	TRBJ1-1	TGTGCCAGCAGTTTAAAGGGCCAGGGATTACTGAACACTGAAGCTTTCTTT	CASSLKGQGLLNTEAFF
TRBV7-6	TRBD1	NA	TRBJ2-7	TGTGCCAGCAGCCGAGGACAGGGGCCTTCCTACGAGCAGTACTTC	CASSRGQGPSYEQYF
TRBV10-3	NA	NA	TRBJ2-7	TGTGCCATCAGTGAATCGTACAGGGCAACCTACGAGCAGTACTTC	CAISESYRATYEQYF
TRBV11-3	NA	NA	TRBJ1-1	TGTGCCAGCAGCGCAGACAGTGAAGCTTTCTTT	CASSADSEAFF
TRBV19	NA	NA	TRBJ1-2	TGTGCCAGTAGTATTACCGACGGCTATGGCTACACCTTC	CASSITDGYGYTF
TRBV5-6	NA	NA	TRBJ2-7	TGTGCCAGCAGCAGCCGATACTACGAGCAGTACTTC	CASSSRYYEQYF
TRBV6-5	NA	NA	TRBJ1-1	TGTGCCAGCAGTTACTCCTTCAGCCGTAACACTGAAGCTTTCTTT	CASSYSFSRNTEAFF
TRBV12-3/TRBV12-4	NA	NA	TRBJ1-2	TGTGCCAGCAGTTTGGGGGTATACTATGGCTACACCTTC	CASSLGVYYGYTF
TRBV7-9	NA	NA	TRBJ1-2	TGTGCCAGCAGCTTAAACCAAGACTATGGCTACACCTTC	CASSLNQDYGYTF
TRBV9	NA	NA	TRBJ1-2	TGTGCCAGCAGCCCACGCCCGGGCGTGGATGGCTACACCTTC	CASSPRPGVDGYTF